Below, one T cell receptor beta chain is given with its context. The antigen is undetermined. The protocol was immunoSEQ multiplex PCR, while the TCRdb copy is restricted to in-frame clones and leaves out a portion. The sample records some 200,000 clones, roughly nine tenths being singletons. The sample is drawn from a study of T cell responses to AZD1222 COVID-19 vaccine. General study results and limits: Among the donors, most were white British and more were female, and clonal diversity was possibly underestimated. Just 5 to 7 AZD1222 recipients were seropositive at baseline. Dominant at 160-218 and 743-854, vaccine-associated CD4 TCRs also spanned spike.

V trimming: 6 bases; J trimming: 2 bases; junction bases outside the gene matches: 2. This CDR3 contains 13 residues. Germline V gives CDR1 SNHLY, CDR2 FYNNEI. Sequences were derived from peripheral blood, sampled 28 days after the second AZD1222 dose. V and J are TRBV2 and TRBJ2-7; TRBD1 aligns across 9 bases. The sequence came from an adult who received the AZD1222 COVID-19 vaccine. This CDR3 reads CASSRQGAYEQYF. For the CDR3, the DNA is TGTGCCAGCAGCAGACAGGGGGCCTACGAGCAGTACTTC. The whole variable domain, remainder taken from reference TRBV2 and TRBJ2-7, is EPEVTQTPSHQVTQMGQEVILRCVPISNHLYFYWYRQILGQKVEFLVSFYNNEISEKSEIFDDQFSVERPDGSNFTLKIRSTKLEDSAMYFCASSRQGAYEQYFGPGTRLTVT.